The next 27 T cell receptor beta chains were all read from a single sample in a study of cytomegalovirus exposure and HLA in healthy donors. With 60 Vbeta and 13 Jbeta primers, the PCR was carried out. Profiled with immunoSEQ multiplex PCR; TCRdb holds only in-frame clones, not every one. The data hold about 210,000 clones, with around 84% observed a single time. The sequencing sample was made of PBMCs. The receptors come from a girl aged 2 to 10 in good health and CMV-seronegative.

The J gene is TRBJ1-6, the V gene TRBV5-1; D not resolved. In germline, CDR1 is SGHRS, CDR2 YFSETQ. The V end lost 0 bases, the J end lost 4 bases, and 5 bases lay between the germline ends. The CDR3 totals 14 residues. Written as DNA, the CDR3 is TGCGCCAGCAGCTTGGACTATTATAATTCACCCCTCCACTTT. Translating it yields CASSLDYYNSPLHF.

The CDR3, as DNA: TGTGCCAGTATCCCCCCGGGACAGGGGAGGAACACTGAAGCTTTCTTT. It encodes CASIPPGQGRNTEAFF. J is TRBJ1-1 and V is TRBV19, with 10 bases matching TRBD1. This CDR3 contains 16 residues. Germline values: CDR1 LNHDA, CDR2 SQIVND (reference sequence). Trimming at V came to 7 bases and at J to 1 base, leaving 9 bases not matched to a gene.

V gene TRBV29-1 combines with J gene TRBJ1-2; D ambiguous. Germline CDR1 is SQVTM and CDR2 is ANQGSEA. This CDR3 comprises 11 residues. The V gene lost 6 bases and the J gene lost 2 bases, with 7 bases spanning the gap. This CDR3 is CSVIRNYGYTF. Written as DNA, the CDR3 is TGCAGCGTAATACGGAACTATGGCTACACCTTC.

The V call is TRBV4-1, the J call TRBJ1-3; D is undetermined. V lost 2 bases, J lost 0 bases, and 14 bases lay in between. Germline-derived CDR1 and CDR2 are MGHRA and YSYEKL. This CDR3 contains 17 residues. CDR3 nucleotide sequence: TGCGCCAGCAGCCAACGGGAAAATAAGCTCTCTGGAAACACCATATATTTT. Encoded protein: CASSQRENKLSGNTIYF.

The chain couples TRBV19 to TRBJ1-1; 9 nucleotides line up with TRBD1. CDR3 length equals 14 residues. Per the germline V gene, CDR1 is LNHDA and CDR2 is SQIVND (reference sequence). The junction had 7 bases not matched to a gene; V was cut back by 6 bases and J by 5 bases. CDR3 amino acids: CASSTDRGPTEAFF. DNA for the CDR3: TGTGCCAGTAGCACGGACAGGGGTCCGACTGAAGCTTTCTTT. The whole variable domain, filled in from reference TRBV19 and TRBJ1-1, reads DGGITQSPKYLFRKEGQNVTLSCEQNLNHDAMYWYRQDPGQGLRLIYYSQIVNDFQKGDIAEGYSVSREKKESFPLTVTSAQKNPTAFYLCASSTDRGPTEAFFGQGTRLTVV.

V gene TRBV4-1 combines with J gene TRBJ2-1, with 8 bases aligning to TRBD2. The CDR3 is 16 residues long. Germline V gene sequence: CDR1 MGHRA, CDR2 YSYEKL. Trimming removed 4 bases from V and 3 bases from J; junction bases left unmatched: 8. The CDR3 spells CASSLTPSGSYNEQFF. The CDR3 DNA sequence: TGCGCCAGCAGCCTTACACCGAGCGGGAGCTACAATGAGCAGTTCTTC.

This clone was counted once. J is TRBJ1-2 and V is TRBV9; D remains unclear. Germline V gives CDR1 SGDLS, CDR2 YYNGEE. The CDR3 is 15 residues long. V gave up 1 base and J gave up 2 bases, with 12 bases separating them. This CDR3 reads CASSVLREANYGYTF. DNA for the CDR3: TGTGCCAGCAGCGTATTGAGGGAGGCCAACTATGGCTACACCTTC.

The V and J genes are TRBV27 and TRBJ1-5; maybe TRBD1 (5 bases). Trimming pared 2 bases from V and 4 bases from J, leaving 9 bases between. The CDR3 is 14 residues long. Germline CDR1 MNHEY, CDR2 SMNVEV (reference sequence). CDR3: CASSLVQGNQPQHF. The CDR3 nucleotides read TGTGCCAGCAGTTTAGTCCAGGGAAATCAGCCCCAGCATTTT.

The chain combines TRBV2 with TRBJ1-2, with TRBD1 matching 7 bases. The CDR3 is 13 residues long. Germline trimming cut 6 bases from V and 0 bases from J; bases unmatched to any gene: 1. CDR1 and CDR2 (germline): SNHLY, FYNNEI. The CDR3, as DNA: TGTGCCAGCAGACAGGGGCCTAACTATGGCTACACCTTC. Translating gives CASRQGPNYGYTF.

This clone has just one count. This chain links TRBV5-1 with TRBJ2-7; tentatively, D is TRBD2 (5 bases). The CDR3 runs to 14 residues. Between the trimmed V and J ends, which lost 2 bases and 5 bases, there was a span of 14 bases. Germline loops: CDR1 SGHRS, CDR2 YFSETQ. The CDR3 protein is CASSLSTGFNEQYF. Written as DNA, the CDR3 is TGCGCCAGCAGCTTAAGCACGGGGTTCAACGAGCAGTACTTC.

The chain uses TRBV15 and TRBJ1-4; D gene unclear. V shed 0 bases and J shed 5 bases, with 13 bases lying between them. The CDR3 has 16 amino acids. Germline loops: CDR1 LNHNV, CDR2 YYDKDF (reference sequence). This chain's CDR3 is CATSREFEIPNEKLFF. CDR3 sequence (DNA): TGTGCCACCAGCAGAGAGTTCGAGATACCAAATGAAAAACTGTTTTTT.

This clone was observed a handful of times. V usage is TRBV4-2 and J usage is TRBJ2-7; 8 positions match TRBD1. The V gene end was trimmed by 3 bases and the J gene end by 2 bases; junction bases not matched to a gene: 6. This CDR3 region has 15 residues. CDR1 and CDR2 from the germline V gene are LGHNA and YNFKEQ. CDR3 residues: CASSQDDRGAYEQYF. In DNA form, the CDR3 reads TGTGCCAGCAGCCAGGATGACAGGGGAGCCTACGAGCAGTACTTC.

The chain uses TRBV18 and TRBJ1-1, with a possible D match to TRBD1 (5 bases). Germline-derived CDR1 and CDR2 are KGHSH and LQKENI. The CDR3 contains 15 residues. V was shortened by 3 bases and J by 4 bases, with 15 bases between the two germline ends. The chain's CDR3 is CASSPGGGFATEAFF. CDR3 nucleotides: TGTGCCAGCTCACCGGGGGGAGGATTTGCCACTGAAGCTTTCTTT.

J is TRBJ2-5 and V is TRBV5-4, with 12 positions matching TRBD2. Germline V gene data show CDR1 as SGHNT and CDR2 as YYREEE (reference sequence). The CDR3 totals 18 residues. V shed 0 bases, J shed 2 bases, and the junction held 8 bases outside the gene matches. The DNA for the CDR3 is TGTGCCAGCAGCTTGGGACTAGCGGGAGCGGGCCCACAAGAGACCCAGTACTTC. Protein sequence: CASSLGLAGAGPQETQYF.

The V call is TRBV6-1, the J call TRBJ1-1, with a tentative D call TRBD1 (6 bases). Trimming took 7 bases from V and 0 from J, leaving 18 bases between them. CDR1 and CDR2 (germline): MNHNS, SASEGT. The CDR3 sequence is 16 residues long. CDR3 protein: CASNDWGGGMNTEAFF. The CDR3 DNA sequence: TGTGCCAGCAATGACTGGGGGGGCGGAATGAACACTGAAGCTTTCTTT.

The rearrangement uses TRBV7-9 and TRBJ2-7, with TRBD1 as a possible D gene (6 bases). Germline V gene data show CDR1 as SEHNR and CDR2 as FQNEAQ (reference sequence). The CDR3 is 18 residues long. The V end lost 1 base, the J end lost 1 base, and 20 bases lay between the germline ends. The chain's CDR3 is CASSLGTAGFPNSYEQYF. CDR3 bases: TGTGCCAGCAGCTTAGGGACAGCTGGGTTCCCGAATTCCTACGAGCAGTACTTC.

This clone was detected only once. CDR3 sequence (DNA): TGTGCCAGCAGCGGCATCACGGGATTAGCAGGTACGCAGTATTTT. Translation gives CASSGITGLAGTQYF. This chain links TRBV5-4 with TRBJ2-3; tentatively, D is TRBD2 (5 bases). Trimming pared 4 bases from V and 8 bases from J, leaving 20 bases between. Looked up from germline, CDR1 is SGHNT and CDR2 is YYREEE (reference sequence). The CDR3 sequence is 15 residues long. The full variable domain, with the rest looked up from reference TRBV5-4 and TRBJ2-3, is ETGVTQSPTHLIKTRGQQVTLRCSSQSGHNTVSWYQQALGQGPQFIFQYYREEENGRGNFPPRFSGLQFPNYSSELNVNALELDDSALYLCASSGITGLAGTQYFGPGTRLTVL.

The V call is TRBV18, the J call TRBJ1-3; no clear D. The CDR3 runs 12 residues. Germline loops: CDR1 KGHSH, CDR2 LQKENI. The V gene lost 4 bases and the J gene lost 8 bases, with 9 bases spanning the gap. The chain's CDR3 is CASSHPRDTIYF. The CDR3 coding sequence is TGTGCCAGCTCACACCCGAGAGACACCATATATTTT.

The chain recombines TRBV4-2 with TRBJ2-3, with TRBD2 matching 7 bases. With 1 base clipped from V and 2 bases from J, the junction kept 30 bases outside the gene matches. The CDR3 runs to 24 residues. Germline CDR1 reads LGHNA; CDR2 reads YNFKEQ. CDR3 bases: TGTGCCAGCAGCCAAGGCCCAGAGCGGCAGTTTATTTGGGGAGGGATCGGACACACAGATACGCAGTATTTT. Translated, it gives CASSQGPERQFIWGGIGHTDTQYF.

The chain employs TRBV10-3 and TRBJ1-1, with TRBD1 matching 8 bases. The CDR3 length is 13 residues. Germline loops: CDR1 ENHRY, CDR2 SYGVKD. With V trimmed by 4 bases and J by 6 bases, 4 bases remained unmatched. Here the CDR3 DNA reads TGTGCCATCAGTGGCGCACAGGGGGCTGAAGCTTTCTTT. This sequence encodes CAISGAQGAEAFF.

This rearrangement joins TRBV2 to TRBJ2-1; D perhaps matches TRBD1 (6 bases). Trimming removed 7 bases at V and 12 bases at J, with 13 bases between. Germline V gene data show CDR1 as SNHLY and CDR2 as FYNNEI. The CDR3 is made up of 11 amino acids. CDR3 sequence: CASKQGAGQFF. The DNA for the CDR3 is TGTGCCAGCAAACAGGGCGCGGGGCAGTTCTTC.

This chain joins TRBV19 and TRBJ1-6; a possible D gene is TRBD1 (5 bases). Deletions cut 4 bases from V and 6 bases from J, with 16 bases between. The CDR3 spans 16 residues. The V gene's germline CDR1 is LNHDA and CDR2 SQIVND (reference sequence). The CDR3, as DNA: TGTGCCAGTAGTACCTTTAGCGGGACTTCTAATTCACCCCTCCACTTT. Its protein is CASSTFSGTSNSPLHF.

The CDR3 spells CASSVAWGQASYNEQFF. CDR3 nucleotide sequence: TGTGCCAGCAGCGTAGCCTGGGGACAGGCTTCCTACAATGAGCAGTTCTTC. This chain uses TRBV9 with TRBJ2-1, with 8 bases identical to TRBD1. V shed 0 bases, J shed 1 base, and the junction held 6 bases outside the gene matches. CDR1 SGDLS and CDR2 YYNGEE come from the germline V gene. CDR3 length: 17 residues.

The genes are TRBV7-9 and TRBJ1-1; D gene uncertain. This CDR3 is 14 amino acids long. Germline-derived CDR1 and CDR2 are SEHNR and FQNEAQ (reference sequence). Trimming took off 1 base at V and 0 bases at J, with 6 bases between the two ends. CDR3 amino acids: CASSLVQVNTEAFF. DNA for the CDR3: TGTGCCAGCAGCTTAGTGCAGGTGAACACTGAAGCTTTCTTT.

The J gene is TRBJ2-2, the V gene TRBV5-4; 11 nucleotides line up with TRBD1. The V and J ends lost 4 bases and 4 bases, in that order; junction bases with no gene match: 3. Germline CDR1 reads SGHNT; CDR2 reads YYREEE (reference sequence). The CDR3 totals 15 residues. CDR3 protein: CASSGGTGGTGELFF. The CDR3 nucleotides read TGTGCCAGCAGCGGCGGGACAGGGGGCACCGGGGAGCTGTTTTTT.

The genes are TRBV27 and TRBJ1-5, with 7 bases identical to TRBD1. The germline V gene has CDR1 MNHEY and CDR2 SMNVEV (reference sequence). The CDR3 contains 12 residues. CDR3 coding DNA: TGTTCGGGACAGTATAGCAATCAGCCCCAGCATTTT. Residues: CSGQYSNQPQHF.

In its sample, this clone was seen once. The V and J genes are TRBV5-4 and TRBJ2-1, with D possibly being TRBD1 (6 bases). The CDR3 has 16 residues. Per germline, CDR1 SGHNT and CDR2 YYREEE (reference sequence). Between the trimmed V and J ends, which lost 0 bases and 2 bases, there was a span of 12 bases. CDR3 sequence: CASSLDGKGAYNEQFF. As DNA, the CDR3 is TGTGCCAGCAGCTTGGATGGAAAGGGGGCCTACAATGAGCAGTTCTTC.